Below are 18 T cell receptor beta chains sequenced from a single sample in a study of cytomegalovirus exposure and HLA in healthy donors. TCRdb's copy holds only in-frame clones and misses some; the assay was immunoSEQ multiplex PCR. This sample has over 200,000 clones, with 80% to 85% found just once. Sequences were obtained from PBMCs. The receptor source for this set is a woman in her 30s in good health and CMV-seropositive.

This chain joins TRBV7-3 and TRBJ2-7, with TRBD2 matching 7 bases. V lost 5 bases, J lost 2 bases, and 12 bases stayed unmatched. The CDR3 extends over 16 amino acids. Germline lookup yields CDR1 SGHTA and CDR2 FQGTGA. CDR3 in amino acids: CASSPRRGILTYEQYF. As DNA, the CDR3 is TGTGCCAGCAGCCCCCGGCGGGGGATTTTGACCTACGAGCAGTACTTC. The complete variable domain, with remaining parts taken from reference TRBV7-3 and TRBJ2-7, reads GAGVSQTPSNKVTEKGKYVELRCDPISGHTALYWYRQSLGQGPEFLIYFQGTGAADDSGLPNDRFFAVRPEGSVSTLKIQRTERGDSAVYLCASSPRRGILTYEQYFGPGTRLTVT.

This clone was observed a single time. This chain connects TRBV7-2 to TRBJ2-7; TRBD2 matches 11 bases. This CDR3 is built from 16 residues. Germline V CDR1 and CDR2: SGHTA, FQGNSA. Trimming removed 5 bases from V and 1 base from J; junction bases left unmatched: 7. The CDR3 nucleotides are TGTGCCAGCAGCAAAGGGGTAGCGGGAGGGTCCTACGAGCAGTACTTC. The encoded protein is CASSKGVAGGSYEQYF.

The chain employs TRBV4-3 and TRBJ1-1; D possibly corresponds to TRBD1 (6 bases). CDR3 size: 15 residues. Trimming took 0 bases from V and 6 from J, leaving 14 bases between them. CDR1 is LGHNA, CDR2 YSLEER, per germline. The CDR3 is CASSQDLGGAAEAFF. CDR3 DNA sequence: TGCGCCAGCAGCCAAGATTTAGGGGGGGCCGCTGAAGCTTTCTTT.

The gene calls are TRBV7-2 and TRBJ1-2, with D hard to call. CDR1 and CDR2 (germline): SGHTA, FQGNSA. V was shortened by 1 base and J by 3 bases, with 9 bases between the two germline ends. CDR3 length: 14 residues. This CDR3 is CASSLEGFDYGYTF. CDR3 DNA sequence: TGTGCCAGCAGCTTAGAGGGTTTTGACTATGGCTACACCTTC.

The chain employs TRBV13 and TRBJ1-5; 8 bases map to TRBD1. Trimming cost V 5 bases and J 9 bases; bases outside gene matches: 9. Germline CDR1 is PRHDT and CDR2 is FYEKMQ (reference sequence). This CDR3 has 14 residues. The CDR3, as DNA: TGTGCCAGCAGCAGATACAGGGGGAGCGGGCCCCAGCATTTT. Its protein is CASSRYRGSGPQHF.

The rearrangement uses TRBV30 and TRBJ1-2; the D is unclear. This CDR3 has 11 residues. V was clipped by 0 bases and J by 11 bases, with 10 bases between them. Germline CDR1 and CDR2: GTSNPN and SVGIG (reference sequence). In nucleotides, the CDR3 is TGTGCCTGGAGTGTAGGTCCCGAGTACACCTTC. Encoded protein: CAWSVGPEYTF.

The rearrangement joins TRBV28 to TRBJ1-1; 8 bases are a match to TRBD1. CDR1 is MDHEN and CDR2 is SYDVKM in the germline V gene. The ends lost 10 bases at V and 2 bases at J; junction bases unmatched: 12. This CDR3 is built from 15 residues. The CDR3 loop is CATAGGQGLNTEAFF. As DNA, the CDR3 is TGTGCCACCGCAGGAGGACAGGGTCTTAACACTGAAGCTTTCTTT.

The chain has TRBV7-9 and TRBJ2-1; 10 bases are a match to TRBD2. CDR1 is SEHNR and CDR2 is FQNEAQ in the germline V gene (reference sequence). This CDR3 has 15 amino acids. The junction had 4 bases not matched to a gene; V was cut back by 1 base and J by 7 bases. CDR3 in DNA: TGTGCCAGCAGCTTAGGGACTAGCGGTACTAATGAGCAGTTCTTC. It specifies CASSLGTSGTNEQFF. Using reference TRBV7-9 and TRBJ2-1 for the parts outside the CDR3, the full variable domain is DTGVSQNPRHKITKRGQNVTFRCDPISEHNRLYWYRQTLGQGPEFLTYFQNEAQLEKSRLLSDRFSAERPKGSFSTLEIQRTEQGDSAMYLCASSLGTSGTNEQFFGPGTRLTVL.

This clone was recorded once. The chain uses TRBV9 and TRBJ2-2; D not resolved. Germline V gene data show CDR1 as SGDLS and CDR2 as YYNGEE. V lost 4 bases, J lost 8 bases, and 12 bases lay in between. CDR3 length: 13 amino acids. The CDR3 is CASSIEGRGELFF. The CDR3, as DNA: TGTGCCAGCAGCATAGAAGGGCGAGGGGAGCTGTTTTTT.

The rearrangement links TRBV9 to TRBJ2-5; TRBD2 aligns across 10 bases. With V trimmed by 4 bases and J by 5 bases, 5 bases remained unmatched. The CDR3 loop spans 14 amino acids. Germline V lookup: CDR1 SGDLS, CDR2 YYNGEE. CDR3 protein: CASSRTSGVETQYF. As DNA, the CDR3 is TGTGCCAGCAGCAGGACTAGCGGTGTCGAGACCCAGTACTTC.

The chain is built from TRBV9 and TRBJ1-1; D is possibly TRBD1 (6 bases). CDR3 length equals 14 residues. Trimming left V 0 bases short and J 1 base short, with 7 bases between. In germline, CDR1 is SGDLS, CDR2 YYNGEE. This CDR3 reads CASSVEGQNTEAFF. CDR3 coding DNA: TGTGCCAGCAGCGTAGAGGGACAGAACACTGAAGCTTTCTTT.

This chain connects TRBV4-1 to TRBJ2-7, with a tentative D call TRBD1 (5 bases). V lost 2 bases, J lost 4 bases, and 15 bases lay in between. Germline V gene sequence: CDR1 MGHRA, CDR2 YSYEKL. The CDR3 extends over 15 amino acids. CDR3 DNA: TGCGCCAGCAGCCAACAGACAGTCGCTCCTTACGAGCAGTACTTC. It translates to CASSQQTVAPYEQYF.

The J gene is TRBJ2-5, the V gene TRBV6-5, with 7 bases that match TRBD1. V lost 2 bases to trimming and J lost 5 bases; unmatched junction nucleotides: 11. Germline CDR1 and CDR2: MNHEY and SVGAGI. This CDR3 comprises 16 residues. The CDR3 sequence: CASSYVESGGKETQYF. The CDR3 DNA sequence: TGTGCCAGCAGTTACGTGGAGTCAGGGGGTAAGGAGACCCAGTACTTC.

DNA of the CDR3: TGTGCCAGCAGCCTCACGGGAAATCAGCCCCAGCATTTT. This translates into CASSLTGNQPQHF. The J gene is TRBJ1-5, the V gene TRBV14; no clear D. The germline V gene encodes CDR1 SGHDN and CDR2 FVKESK. The V gene lost 4 bases and the J gene lost 4 bases, with 8 bases spanning the gap. The CDR3 runs 13 residues. Full variable domain (rest looked up from reference TRBV14 and TRBJ1-5): EAGVTQFPSHSVIEKGQTVTLRCDPISGHDNLYWYRRVMGKEIKFLLHFVKESKQDESGMPNNRFLAERTGGTYSTLKVQPAELEDSGVYFCASSLTGNQPQHFGDGTRLSIL.

The rearrangement uses TRBV30 and TRBJ2-7; 8 bases align to TRBD2. This CDR3 spans 17 amino acids. CDR1 is GTSNPN and CDR2 is SVGIG in the germline V gene (reference sequence). V lost 0 bases to trimming and J lost 0 bases; unmatched junction nucleotides: 10. CDR3 in amino acids: CAWSVGGAGGLSYEQYF. DNA for the CDR3: TGTGCCTGGAGTGTCGGCGGCGCGGGAGGCCTCTCCTACGAGCAGTACTTC.

CDR3 sequence reads: CASSPTWDGGGAFF. Here the CDR3 DNA reads TGCGCCAGCAGCCCGACATGGGACGGCGGGGGAGCTTTCTTT. V gene TRBV10-1 combines with J gene TRBJ1-1; possibly TRBD1 for D (5 bases). The ends were cut back, 6 bases at V and 10 bases at J, with 21 bases in the middle. This CDR3 contains 14 residues. In germline, CDR1 is WNHNN, CDR2 SYGVQD (reference sequence).

The chain carries TRBV6-6 and TRBJ1-5; D is ambiguous. V was pared by 2 bases and J by 2 bases, with 10 bases between. This CDR3 is built from 15 residues. From germline, CDR1 is MNHNY and CDR2 SVGAGI (reference sequence). As DNA, the CDR3 is TGTGCCAGCAGTTACCCCCGGGGAGGCAATCAGCCCCAGCATTTT. Translated: CASSYPRGGNQPQHF.

The chain recombines TRBV29-1 with TRBJ2-6, with no clear D. There are 13 residues in the CDR3. The germline V and J ends were trimmed by 7 bases and 0 bases, with 7 bases remaining between them. CDR1 and CDR2 from the germline V gene are SQVTM and ANQGSEA. CDR3: CSAKYSGANVLTF. Here the CDR3 DNA reads TGCAGCGCTAAATACTCTGGGGCCAACGTCCTGACTTTC.